Each of the 2 T cell receptor beta chains below was sequenced from the same sample in a study of beta chain features in type 1 diabetes. Expressed TCRB transcripts got sequenced, as all isolated RNA was reverse transcribed. Profiled with immunoSEQ multiplex PCR; TCRdb holds only in-frame clones, not every one. The table records about 370,000 clones, about 10% of them present only once. Antigen specificity for these receptors is unknown. Regarding the study as a whole: TCRB CDR3 length was moderately but significantly reduced in all four CD4+ subsets of Type 1 diabetes patients.

Sample: central memory CD4+ T cells from blood. The receptor set was obtained from a man aged 30-40 years with type 1 diabetes.

The J gene is TRBJ2-5, the V gene TRBV29-1; 8 positions agree with TRBD1. The J call is uncertain, as TRBJ2-7 better fits the DNA end. The CDR3 runs 13 residues. The germline CDR1 and CDR2 sequences are SQVTM and ANQGSEA. The CDR3 DNA reads TGCAGCGTTTTCTACGGACAGGGCTACGAGCAGTACTTC. Its translation: CSVFYGQGYEQYF.

This clone was counted a single time. The rearrangement joins TRBV15 to TRBJ1-1, with D perhaps TRBD1 (5 bases). CDR1 is LNHNV, CDR2 YYDKDF, per germline (reference sequence). V was clipped by 6 bases and J by 3 bases, with 17 bases between them. CDR3 size: 15 residues. DNA of the CDR3: TGTGCCACCAGAGGGAGGCAGGGACCGCACACTGAAGCTTTCTTT. Protein product: CATRGRQGPHTEAFF.